Sequencing of this T cell receptor (beta chain) was carried out in a study of shared clonotypes between healthy human individuals. Findings and caveats of the study: Larger estimated richness was generally seen in naive subsets than in memory subsets.

Subsets obtained from CD4+ cells comprised CD45RA+ naive and CD45RA-negative memory cells. The germline CDR1 and CDR2 sequences are MDHEN and SYDVKM. The V gene lost 2 bases and the J gene lost 6 bases, with 11 bases spanning the gap. The CDR3 runs to 14 residues. Investigators spread the genomic DNA of each subset evenly over several immunoSEQ plates. Measured with immunoSEQ multiplex PCR; TCRdb has only the in-frame clones, and not every one. Counted here are about 300,000 clones, around 67% occurring once; the ten biggest clones make up 10% to 13%. Regarding this clone: The antigen remains unidentified.

The chain combines TRBV28 with TRBJ2-1, with D perhaps matching TRBD2 (5 bases). The sample consisted of memory CD4+ T cells sorted from blood. Subset reported: CD45RA-negative fraction. The TCR was taken from a man aged 25-40 years in good health. The CDR3 DNA is TGTGCCAGCAGTTTAGGGCTAGCCAGCAATGAGCAGTTCTTC. It encodes CASSLGLASNEQFF.